One sample yielded the 18 T cell receptor beta chains listed below, sequenced in a study of blood T cell repertoires in COVID-19. The repertoire was sequenced with immunoSEQ multiplex PCR; TCRdb's copy has only in-frame clones and lacks some. The data show more than 140,000 clones, approximately 82% seen once. Sequencing input: peripheral blood. These receptors all come from a woman in her fifties or sixties in a cohort sampled during active or convalescent COVID-19.

The genes are TRBV30 and TRBJ2-1, with 10 bases fitting TRBD2. The CDR3 consists of 15 residues. V was clipped by 4 bases and J by 2 bases; unmatched bases: 5. Germline V CDR1 and CDR2: GTSNPN, SVGIG (reference sequence). CDR3 amino acids: CAWNHLAGAYNEQFF. CDR3 coding DNA: TGTGCCTGGAATCACCTAGCGGGGGCCTACAATGAGCAGTTCTTC.

The chain links TRBV7-6 to TRBJ2-7, with D perhaps TRBD1 (5 bases). Germline CDR1 reads SGHVS; CDR2 reads FNYEAQ. The CDR3 contains 13 residues. V was shortened by 5 bases and J by 3 bases, with 11 bases between the two germline ends. The CDR3 nucleotides are TGTGCCAGCAGCCAGGGATCACACTACGAGCAGTACTTC. Its translation is CASSQGSHYEQYF.

The gene calls are TRBV7-9 and TRBJ2-3; 13 bases are shared with TRBD2. The CDR3 spans 16 residues. Germline CDR1 is SEHNR and CDR2 is FQNEAQ (reference sequence). Trimming removed 1 base from V and 6 bases from J; junction bases left unmatched: 4. The CDR3 region is CASSLVLAGGLDTQYF. CDR3 coding DNA: TGTGCCAGCAGCTTAGTACTAGCGGGGGGGCTTGATACGCAGTATTTT.

This sequence joins TRBV4-1 and TRBJ2-3, with TRBD2 identical over 9 bases. The CDR3 length is 15 residues. Germline lookup yields CDR1 MGHRA and CDR2 YSYEKL. Trimming cost V 2 bases and J 5 bases; bases outside gene matches: 5. The CDR3 sequence: CASSQMGLAGDTQYF. In nucleotides, the CDR3 is TGCGCCAGCAGCCAAATGGGACTAGCAGGAGATACGCAGTATTTT.

The chain links TRBV18 to TRBJ1-5, with D perhaps matching TRBD1 (5 bases). The CDR3 runs to 13 residues. V dropped 4 bases and J dropped 3 bases, with 7 bases sitting between them. Germline CDR1 reads KGHSH; CDR2 reads LQKENI. The CDR3 DNA sequence: TGTGCCAGCTCACTAGGGGACAATCAGCCCCAGCATTTT. This sequence encodes CASSLGDNQPQHF.

This rearrangement joins TRBV12-5 to TRBJ2-3; 14 bases match TRBD2. The CDR3 has 16 amino acids. V shed 4 bases and J 9 bases; nucleotides not matched to a gene: 9. Germline CDR1 LGHNT, CDR2 FRNRAP. CDR3 sequence reads: CASGSRLAGGRETQYF. Here the CDR3 DNA reads TGTGCTAGTGGTTCCCGACTAGCGGGGGGGCGAGAGACGCAGTATTTT.

This clone appeared a single time. The chain couples TRBV13 to TRBJ1-2; D is possibly TRBD1 (5 bases). There are 15 residues in the CDR3. In germline, CDR1 is PRHDT, CDR2 FYEKMQ (reference sequence). V was clipped by 2 bases and J by 4 bases, with 14 bases between them. The chain's CDR3 is CASSLNLGVRYGYTF. In nucleotides, the CDR3 is TGTGCCAGCAGCTTAAATCTAGGGGTCCGCTATGGCTACACCTTC.

The V call is TRBV19, the J call TRBJ2-5, with 7 positions matching TRBD2. CDR1 LNHDA and CDR2 SQIVND come from the germline V gene (reference sequence). This CDR3 region has 12 residues. CDR3 region: CATGGGQETQYF. The CDR3 nucleotides are TGTGCAACGGGGGGAGGGCAAGAGACCCAGTACTTC.

The chain employs TRBV30 and TRBJ1-3; D gene uncertain. V was cut by 3 bases and J by 3 bases, with 9 bases left in between. Looked up from germline, CDR1 is GTSNPN and CDR2 is SVGIG (reference sequence). This CDR3 is 13 amino acids long. Here the CDR3 reads CAWRYSGGNTIYF. Here the CDR3 DNA reads TGTGCCTGGAGATATAGCGGTGGAAACACCATATATTTT.

The chain links TRBV19 to TRBJ1-2; 8 bases fit TRBD1. The CDR3 has 17 amino acids. Per the germline V gene, CDR1 is LNHDA and CDR2 is SQIVND (reference sequence). The J segment lost 6 bases and the V segment lost 3 bases, leaving 15 bases of the junction unmatched. CDR3 DNA sequence: TGTGCCAGTAGTATGTGGCAGGGGGCGGGTTTTTCCGATGGCTACACCTTC. Encoded protein: CASSMWQGAGFSDGYTF.

This sequence joins TRBV18 and TRBJ2-7; 10 bases line up with TRBD1. This CDR3 contains 15 residues. The V gene end was trimmed by 5 bases and the J gene end by 3 bases; junction bases not matched to a gene: 7. From germline, CDR1 is KGHSH and CDR2 LQKENI. CDR3: CASSTPGTGVYEQYF. The CDR3 nucleotides are TGTGCCAGCTCAACTCCCGGGACAGGGGTCTACGAGCAGTACTTC.

V and J are TRBV6-5 and TRBJ1-5; D is perhaps TRBD1 (5 bases). The germline V and J ends were trimmed by 0 bases and 7 bases, with 13 bases remaining between them. Germline V gene data show CDR1 as MNHEY and CDR2 as SVGAGI. This CDR3 contains 15 residues. The CDR3 DNA reads TGTGCCAGCAGTTACTCGGGGGGGTTGATACAGCCCCAGCATTTT. Encoded protein: CASSYSGGLIQPQHF.

The chain recombines TRBV2 with TRBJ1-1; 7 nucleotides agree with TRBD1. V lost 3 bases and J lost 3; bases outside the gene matches: 4. Per germline, CDR1 SNHLY and CDR2 FYNNEI. CDR3 length equals 14 residues. The CDR3 loop reads CASSEVTGYTEAFF. DNA for the CDR3: TGTGCCAGCAGTGAGGTGACAGGGTACACTGAAGCTTTCTTT.

The V gene is TRBV10-3, the J gene TRBJ1-2; 8 nucleotides line up with TRBD1. J gave up 8 bases and V 11 bases, and 10 bases lay outside the gene matches. The germline CDR1 and CDR2 sequences are ENHRY and SYGVKD. CDR3 length equals 12 residues. CDR3 in DNA: TGTGCCCCGTTTAAGGACAGGGAGGGCTACACCTTC. It yields the protein CAPFKDREGYTF.

The V and J genes are TRBV2 and TRBJ2-3, with 9 bases lining up with TRBD2. The CDR3 has 15 amino acids. V dropped 6 bases and J dropped 2; count of bases not matched to a gene: 6. Looked up from germline, CDR1 is SNHLY and CDR2 is FYNNEI. CDR3 region: CASSPSGVTTDTQYF. For the CDR3, the DNA is TGTGCCAGCAGCCCTAGCGGGGTGACCACAGATACGCAGTATTTT.

The chain links TRBV4-1 to TRBJ2-7, with 7 positions matching TRBD1. The CDR3 totals 13 residues. Unmatched junction bases numbered 3, after V lost 1 base and J lost 6 bases. From germline, CDR1 is MGHRA and CDR2 YSYEKL. CDR3 region: CASSQVGQVEQYF. Here the CDR3 DNA reads TGCGCCAGCAGCCAAGTTGGACAGGTCGAGCAGTACTTC.

The chain links TRBV5-1 to TRBJ2-7; 9 bases line up with TRBD1. The germline V gene has CDR1 SGHRS and CDR2 YFSETQ. Germline trimming cut 1 base from V and 0 bases from J; bases unmatched to any gene: 8. The CDR3 runs 17 residues. CDR3 in DNA: TGCGCCAGCAGCTTGAGTTCCGGGGACAGGGACTCCTACGAGCAGTACTTC. The encoded protein is CASSLSSGDRDSYEQYF.

The J gene is TRBJ1-6, the V gene TRBV4-1; D possibly corresponds to TRBD1 (6 bases). Germline V gives CDR1 MGHRA, CDR2 YSYEKL. The CDR3 sequence is 15 residues long. V was trimmed by 0 bases and J by 8 bases, leaving 11 bases between them. DNA for the CDR3: TGCGCCAGCAGCCAAGACGTACAGGGAGATTCACCCCTCCACTTT. It yields the protein CASSQDVQGDSPLHF.